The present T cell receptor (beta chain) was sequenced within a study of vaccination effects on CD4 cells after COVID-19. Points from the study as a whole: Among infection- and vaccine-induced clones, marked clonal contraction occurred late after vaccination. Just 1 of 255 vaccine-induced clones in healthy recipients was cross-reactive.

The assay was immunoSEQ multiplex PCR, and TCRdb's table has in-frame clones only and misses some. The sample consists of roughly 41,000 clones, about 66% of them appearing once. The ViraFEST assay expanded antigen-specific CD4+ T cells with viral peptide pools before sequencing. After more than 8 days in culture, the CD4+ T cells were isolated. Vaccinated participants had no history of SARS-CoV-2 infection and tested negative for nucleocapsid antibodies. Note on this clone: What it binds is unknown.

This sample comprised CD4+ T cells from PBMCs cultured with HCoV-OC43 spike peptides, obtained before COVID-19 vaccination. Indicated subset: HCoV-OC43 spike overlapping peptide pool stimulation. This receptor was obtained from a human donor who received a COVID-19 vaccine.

The CDR3 region is CASSDPRTGADTQYF. DNA for the CDR3: TGTGCCAGCAGTGACCCCCGGACGGGGGCGGATACGCAGTATTTT. The chain couples TRBV6-1 to TRBJ2-3, with D perhaps TRBD1 or TRBD2 (6 bases each). Germline loops: CDR1 MNHNS, CDR2 SASEGT. This CDR3 has 15 residues. V was pared by 3 bases and J by 6 bases, with 16 bases between.